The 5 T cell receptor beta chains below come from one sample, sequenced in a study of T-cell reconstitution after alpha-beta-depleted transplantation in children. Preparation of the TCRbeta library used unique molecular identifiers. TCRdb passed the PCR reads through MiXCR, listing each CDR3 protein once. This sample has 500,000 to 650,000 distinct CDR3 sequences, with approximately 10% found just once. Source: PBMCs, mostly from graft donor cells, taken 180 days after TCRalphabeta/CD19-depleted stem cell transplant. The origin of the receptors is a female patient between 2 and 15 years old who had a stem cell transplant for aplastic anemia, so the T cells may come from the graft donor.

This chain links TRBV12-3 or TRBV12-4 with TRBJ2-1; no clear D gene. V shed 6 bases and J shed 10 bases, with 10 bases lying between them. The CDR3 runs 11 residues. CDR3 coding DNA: TGTGCCAGCAGATCAATCGGCGAGCAGTTCTTC. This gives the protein CASRSIGEQFF.

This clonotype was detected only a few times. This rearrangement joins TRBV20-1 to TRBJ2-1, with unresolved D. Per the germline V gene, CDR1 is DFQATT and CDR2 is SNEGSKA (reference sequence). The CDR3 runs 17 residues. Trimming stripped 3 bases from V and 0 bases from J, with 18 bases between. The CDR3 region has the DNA TGCAGTGCTAGTGTGCCCAGGAGTTATAGCTCCTACAATGAGCAGTTCTTC. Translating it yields CSASVPRSYSSYNEQFF.

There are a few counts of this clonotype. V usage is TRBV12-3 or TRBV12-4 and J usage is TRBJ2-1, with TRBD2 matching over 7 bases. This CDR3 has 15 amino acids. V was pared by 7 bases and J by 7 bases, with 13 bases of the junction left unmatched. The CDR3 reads CASIPGRGSWNEQFF. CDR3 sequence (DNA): TGTGCCAGCATCCCTGGGCGCGGGAGTTGGAATGAGCAGTTCTTC.

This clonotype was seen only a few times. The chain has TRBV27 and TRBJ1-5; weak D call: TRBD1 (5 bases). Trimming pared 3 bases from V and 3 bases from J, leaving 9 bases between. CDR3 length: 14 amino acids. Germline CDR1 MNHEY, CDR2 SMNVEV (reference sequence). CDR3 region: CASSFTGVNQPQHF. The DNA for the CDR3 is TGTGCCAGCAGTTTCACGGGGGTCAATCAGCCCCAGCATTTT.

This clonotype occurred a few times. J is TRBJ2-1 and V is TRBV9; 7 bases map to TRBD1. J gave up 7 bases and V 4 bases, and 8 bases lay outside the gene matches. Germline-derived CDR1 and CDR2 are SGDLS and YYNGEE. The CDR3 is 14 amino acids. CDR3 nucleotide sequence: TGTGCCAGCAGCACCAGAGGGGACAGAAATGAGCAGTTCTTC. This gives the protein CASSTRGDRNEQFF.